These 26 T cell receptor beta chains were sequenced from one sample in a study of CD8+ T cells in alopecia areata. Treatment in this sample: oral pan-JAK inhibitor, 5-10 mg twice daily. Extracted from the samples, RNA was reverse transcribed into cDNA to serve as the sequencing template. Clones were sequenced by immunoSEQ multiplex PCR, and TCRdb holds only the in-frame ones, with some missing. The table has around 270,000 clones, about 62% seen once. This sample comprised CD4+ T cells sorted from blood, obtained at week 24, from a patient treated with tofacitinib. The source is a human donor with alopecia areata.

The V and J genes are TRBV27 and TRBJ2-2; D is possibly TRBD1 or TRBD2 (5 bases each). Germline loops: CDR1 MNHEY, CDR2 SMNVEV (reference sequence). The CDR3 has 13 amino acids. The germline V and J ends were trimmed by 9 bases and 2 bases, with 10 bases remaining between them. The CDR3 nucleotides are TGTGCCAGACGAGGGGTTAACACCGGGGAGCTGTTTTTT. This codes for CARRGVNTGELFF.

The chain carries TRBV6-5 and TRBJ2-2; D possibly corresponds to TRBD2 (6 bases). The germline CDR1 and CDR2 sequences are MNHEY and SVGAGI. Trimming removed 2 bases from V and 7 bases from J, with 11 bases in between. The CDR3 has 14 residues. In nucleotides, the CDR3 is TGTGCCAGCAGTTACAATCTAGCGTACGGGGAGCTGTTTTTT. Its protein product is CASSYNLAYGELFF.

As for this clone: This likely came from a read error, as a far larger clone is one base away. The V gene is TRBV6-6, the J gene TRBJ2-6; D remains unclear. CDR1 is MNHNY and CDR2 is SVGAGI in the germline V gene (reference sequence). The CDR3 is 14 amino acids. V lost 5 bases to trimming and J lost 0 bases, with 5 bases between them. The CDR3 coding sequence is TGTGCCAGCAGTCCCCACTCTGGGGCCAACGTCCTGACTTTC. Translation: CASSPHSGANVLTF.

The J gene is TRBJ2-1, the V gene TRBV6-1; D unresolved. CDR1 is MNHNS and CDR2 is SASEGT in the germline V gene. V lost 3 bases and J 6 bases, leaving 9 bases between the germline ends. CDR3 length: 13 amino acids. The CDR3 DNA is TGTGCCAGCAGTGAGGCAGTCCCCAATGAGCAGTTCTTC. This gives the protein CASSEAVPNEQFF.

This chain uses TRBV29-1 with TRBJ1-3, with D uncertain. Germline CDR1 and CDR2: SQVTM and ANQGSEA. The CDR3 runs 15 residues. The CDR3 nucleotides read TGCAGTGCACTCGGGGATTCGAGCTCTGGAAACACCATATATTTT. It encodes CSALGDSSSGNTIYF.

The rearrangement uses TRBV5-4 and TRBJ2-1; TRBD2 matches 12 bases. The V segment lost 4 bases and the J segment 3 bases; nucleotides outside the gene matches: 5. Per the germline V gene, CDR1 is SGHNT and CDR2 is YYREEE (reference sequence). The length of the CDR3 is 16 residues. The CDR3 spells CASSVGLAGNYNEQFF. CDR3 sequence (DNA): TGTGCCAGCAGCGTAGGACTAGCGGGGAACTACAATGAGCAGTTCTTC.

This clone was found a few times. The chain joins TRBV7-2 to TRBJ2-7; 8 positions agree with TRBD1. CDR1 SGHTA and CDR2 FQGNSA come from the germline V gene. V was pared by 0 bases and J by 3 bases, with 4 bases of the junction left unmatched. The CDR3 contains 15 residues. CDR3 sequence: CASSLAVGQGYEQYF. The CDR3 DNA reads TGTGCCAGCAGCTTAGCGGTAGGACAGGGCTACGAGCAGTACTTC.

V is TRBV2 and J is TRBJ2-7, with 14 nucleotides matching TRBD2. Germline V gene sequence: CDR1 SNHLY, CDR2 FYNNEI. J lost 3 bases, V lost 10 bases, and 2 bases had no gene match. CDR3 length: 13 amino acids. CDR3 nucleotides: TGTGCCAAGGGACTAGCGGGGGACTACGAGCAGTACTTC. Its protein product is CAKGLAGDYEQYF. Using reference TRBV2 and TRBJ2-7 for the parts outside the CDR3, the full variable domain is EPEVTQTPSHQVTQMGQEVILRCVPISNHLYFYWYRQILGQKVEFLVSFYNNEISEKSEIFDDQFSVERPDGSNFTLKIRSTKLEDSAMYFCAKGLAGDYEQYFGPGTRLTVT.

The chain recombines TRBV9 with TRBJ2-3; no clear D. V lost 0 bases to trimming and J lost 6 bases, with 5 bases between them. The length of the CDR3 is 12 residues. Germline values: CDR1 SGDLS, CDR2 YYNGEE. For the CDR3, the DNA is TGTGCCAGCAGCGTAGGGTGGGATACGCAGTATTTT. Protein product: CASSVGWDTQYF.

This clone was observed a few times. This chain joins TRBV29-1 and TRBJ2-5; 7 bases match TRBD2. In germline, CDR1 is SQVTM, CDR2 ANQGSEA. V trimming: 7 bases; J trimming: 5 bases; junction bases outside the gene matches: 4. The CDR3 consists of 11 residues. The CDR3 loop reads CSAQGGETQYF. Here the CDR3 DNA reads TGCAGCGCCCAGGGAGGGGAGACCCAGTACTTC.

There are a few counts of this clone. V and J are TRBV6-1 and TRBJ2-1, with D unresolved. This CDR3 is built from 12 residues. The V gene's germline CDR1 is MNHNS and CDR2 SASEGT. V gave up 7 bases and J gave up 10 bases, with 14 bases separating them. CDR3 protein: CASIAVTVEQFF. The DNA for the CDR3 is TGTGCCAGCATCGCAGTAACGGTGGAGCAGTTCTTC.

The rearrangement joins TRBV5-4 to TRBJ2-3, with a tentative D call TRBD1 (6 bases). The CDR3 is made up of 15 amino acids. In germline, CDR1 is SGHNT, CDR2 YYREEE (reference sequence). Trimming took off 5 bases at V and 0 bases at J, with 13 bases between the two ends. The CDR3: CASSSTGSSTDTQYF. In DNA, the CDR3 is TGTGCCAGCAGTTCAACAGGGTCTAGCACAGATACGCAGTATTTT.

About this clone: It is likely a read error, because the conserved phenylalanine at the end of the CDR3 is missing. No DNA is shown, since the ends of the CDR3 on it are uncertain; the CDR3 is the one TCRdb lists. The gene calls are TRBV2 and TRBJ1-6. Per germline, CDR1 SNHLY and CDR2 FYNNEI. 12 amino acids form the CDR3, both terminal residues included. The CDR3 is CASSGSGPSPGI.

The rearrangement links TRBV2 to TRBJ2-3; D remains ambiguous. V was cut by 8 bases and J by 0 bases, with 6 bases left in between. Germline loops: CDR1 SNHLY, CDR2 FYNNEI. This CDR3 has 12 amino acids. CDR3 bases: TGTGCCAGCTCCCCGAGCACAGATACGCAGTATTTT. This translates into CASSPSTDTQYF.

The V and J genes are TRBV9 and TRBJ2-3; 8 positions agree with TRBD2. The CDR3 loop spans 14 amino acids. CDR1 is SGDLS, CDR2 YYNGEE, per germline. Trimming cost V 4 bases and J 3 bases; bases outside gene matches: 4. The DNA for the CDR3 is TGTGCCAGCAGCCCCTTAGCGGGGACAGATACGCAGTATTTT. Protein sequence: CASSPLAGTDTQYF. Full variable domain (outside the CDR3, taken from reference TRBV9 and TRBJ2-3): DSGVTQTPKHLITATGQRVTLRCSPRSGDLSVYWYQQSLDQGLQFLIQYYNGEERAKGNILERFSAQQFPDLHSELNLSSLELGDSALYFCASSPLAGTDTQYFGPGTRLTVL.

This clone was seen only a few times. Different DNA sequences within this sample yield the same CDR3. The V and J genes are TRBV15 and TRBJ2-7, with D possibly being TRBD2 (7 bases). CDR1 LNHNV and CDR2 YYDKDF come from the germline V gene (reference sequence). V was pared by 1 base and J by 4 bases, with 11 bases between. CDR3 length equals 14 residues. The CDR3 coding sequence is TGTGCCACCAGCAGAGCGGGGGGCGCGTACGAGCAGTACTTC. It translates to CATSRAGGAYEQYF.

In this sample, this clone turned up a few times. V usage is TRBV4-1 and J usage is TRBJ2-3, with 11 bases lining up with TRBD2. Germline V lookup: CDR1 MGHRA, CDR2 YSYEKL. The CDR3 contains 18 residues. The V segment lost 1 base and the J segment 2 bases; nucleotides outside the gene matches: 8. The CDR3, as DNA: TGCGCCAGCAGCCAAGCTATAGCACTAGCGGGGGACACAGATACGCAGTATTTT. It is translated as CASSQAIALAGDTDTQYF.

The chain is built from TRBV30 and TRBJ1-1; TRBD1 matches 7 bases. The V gene's germline CDR1 is GTSNPN and CDR2 SVGIG (reference sequence). The CDR3 is made up of 13 amino acids. CDR3 bases: TGTGCATTCTACAGGGGCCAGGGCACTGAAGCTTTCTTT. This sequence encodes CAFYRGQGTEAFF.

This sequence joins TRBV9 and TRBJ1-2, with a possible D match to TRBD1 (5 bases). V was cut by 3 bases and J by 2 bases, with 17 bases left in between. Germline CDR1 is SGDLS and CDR2 is YYNGEE. The CDR3 contains 16 residues. The CDR3 loop is CASSAPRNRDNYGYTF. CDR3 nucleotide sequence: TGTGCCAGCAGCGCACCACGAAACCGGGACAACTATGGCTACACCTTC.

This clone was recorded a few times. The CDR3 region has the DNA TGCGCCAGCAGCCAAGACGGACAGCCGGATCAGCCCCAGCATTTT. Protein product: CASSQDGQPDQPQHF. V is TRBV4-1 and J is TRBJ1-5; weak D call: TRBD1 (6 bases). The V end was cut by 0 bases, the J end by 5 bases, with 11 bases between. CDR1 and CDR2 from the germline V gene are MGHRA and YSYEKL. The CDR3 is 15 residues long.

This clone showed up just once. The chain uses TRBV6-5 and TRBJ1-3, with D possibly being TRBD1 (5 bases). Per the germline V gene, CDR1 is MNHEY and CDR2 is SVGAGI. Trimming cost V 6 bases and J 3 bases, with 9 bases left between them. The CDR3 totals 13 residues. CDR3 nucleotide sequence: TGTGCCAGCAGGCAGGGTTTTGGAAACACCATATATTTT. Translated: CASRQGFGNTIYF.

The chain employs TRBV7-3 and TRBJ1-1; no reliable D call. Between the trimmed V and J ends, which lost 6 bases and 1 base, there was a span of 9 bases. Germline V gene sequence: CDR1 SGHTA, CDR2 FQGTGA. CDR3 length equals 13 residues. Here the CDR3 reads CASRSGRNTEAFF. The CDR3 DNA sequence: TGTGCCAGCAGATCCGGTAGGAACACTGAAGCTTTCTTT.

Only one count was recorded for this clone. V usage is TRBV5-4 and J usage is TRBJ1-2; D is perhaps TRBD1 (6 bases). The CDR3 length is 14 residues. CDR1 is SGHNT and CDR2 is YYREEE in the germline V gene (reference sequence). V lost 5 bases and J 2 bases, leaving 13 bases between the germline ends. The CDR3: CASSRTALNYGYTF. Here the CDR3 DNA reads TGTGCCAGCAGTCGGACAGCCTTAAACTATGGCTACACCTTC.

The CDR3 is CASSYGTGRSETQYF. The DNA for the CDR3 is TGTGCCAGCAGTTATGGGACAGGGAGATCAGAGACCCAGTACTTC. The V and J genes are TRBV27 and TRBJ2-5, with 9 bases that match TRBD1. CDR1 MNHEY and CDR2 SMNVEV come from the germline V gene (reference sequence). V lost 4 bases to trimming and J lost 4 bases; unmatched junction nucleotides: 7. The CDR3 is 15 amino acids.

This clone turned up a few times. The rearrangement links TRBV7-9 to TRBJ1-5, with 10 bases fitting TRBD1. In germline, CDR1 is SEHNR, CDR2 FQNEAQ (reference sequence). The CDR3 sequence is 16 residues long. With 5 bases clipped from V and 5 bases from J, the junction kept 9 bases outside the gene matches. The CDR3 region is CASSHRGGQGDQPQHF. CDR3 DNA sequence: TGTGCCAGCAGCCACCGGGGCGGACAGGGGGATCAGCCCCAGCATTTT.

This clone was seen a single time. The sample holds other DNA sequences that translate to the same CDR3. The rearrangement links TRBV30 to TRBJ1-5; D gene uncertain. This CDR3 contains 13 residues. Trimming removed 0 bases from V and 3 bases from J, with 6 bases in between. CDR1 and CDR2 (germline): GTSNPN, SVGIG (reference sequence). CDR3 nucleotides: TGTGCCTGGAGTGTTGGGCCCAATCAGCCCCAGCATTTT. Its protein is CAWSVGPNQPQHF.